This is a list of T cell receptor beta chains from one sample in a study of cytomegalovirus exposure and HLA in healthy donors. The data were produced by immunoSEQ multiplex PCR, yet TCRdb's version contains in-frame clones alone and is incomplete. The sample holds tens of thousands of clones, over 65% seen once. Sequenced: PBMCs. These receptors all come from a man aged 45 to 65 in good health and CMV-seronegative. The CDR3 runs from the conserved cysteine through the conserved F or W. D genes are given only for firm matches. For some rows the clone size is stated as once, few or many, or as a class when expanded; others skip it.

J	D	V	size	CDR3	DNA
TRBJ2-3	-	TRBV11-3	once	CASSEGLTTSTDTQYF	TGTGCCAGCAGCGAGGGACTCACCACTAGCACAGATACGCAGTATTTT
TRBJ1-1	-	TRBV18	once	CASSPEDKREAFF	TGTGCCAGCTCGCCCGAGGACAAGAGGGAAGCTTTCTTT
TRBJ2-2	TRBD2	TRBV9	-	CASSPSGGSTGELFF	TGTGCCAGCAGCCCCTCGGGCGGGAGCACCGGGGAGCTGTTTTTT
TRBJ2-1	-	TRBV15	-	CATSRQGINEQFF	TGTGCCACCAGCAGACAGGGGATCAATGAGCAGTTCTTC
TRBJ2-1	-	TRBV19	-	CASSNRYINEQFF	TGTGCCAGTAGTAACAGGTACATCAATGAGCAGTTCTTC
TRBJ2-2	TRBD2	TRBV7-3	-	CASSLVALAAEGTGELFF	TGTGCCAGCAGCTTAGTTGCCCTAGCGGCCGAGGGCACCGGGGAGCTGTTTTTT
TRBJ2-3	TRBD1	TRBV6-5	-	CASRTGVFTDTQYF	TGTGCCAGCAGGACAGGGGTCTTCACAGATACGCAGTATTTT
TRBJ2-5	TRBD1	TRBV2	-	CASSRDREPQETQYF	TGTGCCAGCAGCCGGGACAGGGAGCCCCAGGAGACCCAGTACTTC
TRBJ1-1	-	TRBV19	once	CASRIKQGNTEAFF	TGTGCCAGTAGAATAAAACAGGGTAACACTGAAGCTTTCTTT
TRBJ2-3	TRBD2	TRBV4-2	-	CASSPRTSGSTDTQYF	TGTGCCAGCAGCCCTAGGACTAGCGGGAGTACAGATACGCAGTATTTT
TRBJ2-5	TRBD2	TRBV7-3	-	CASSSGLAGQETQYF	TGTGCCAGCAGCTCGGGACTAGCGGGACAAGAGACCCAGTACTTC
TRBJ2-5	TRBD2	TRBV10-1	-	CASSGRLAVEETQYF	TGCGCCAGCAGTGGGAGACTAGCGGTCGAAGAGACCCAGTACTTC
TRBJ1-5	TRBD1	TRBV11-2	-	CASSQTGLNQPQHF	TGTGCCAGCAGCCAGACAGGGCTTAATCAGCCCCAGCATTTT
TRBJ2-1	-	TRBV7-8	-	CASTHRSYEQFF	TGTGCCAGCACGCACAGGAGTTATGAGCAGTTCTTC
TRBJ1-5	TRBD1	TRBV19	once	CASSKTGVGNQPQHF	TGTGCCAGTAGTAAGACAGGGGTGGGCAATCAGCCCCAGCATTTT
TRBJ2-3	-	TRBV19	once	CASSIPQGSAATDTQYF	TGTGCCAGTAGTATACCCCAGGGGAGTGCGGCCACAGATACGCAGTATTTT
TRBJ2-7	-	TRBV4-2	-	CASSQEFAPGEHSYEQYF	TGTGCCAGCAGCCAAGAATTTGCCCCCGGGGAACATTCCTACGAGCAGTACTTC
TRBJ2-2	-	TRBV5-5	-	CASSWGQSGELFF	TGTGCCAGCAGCTGGGGACAATCCGGGGAGCTGTTTTTT
TRBJ1-1	-	TRBV28	-	CASSSIGAARAEAFF	TGTGCCAGCAGTTCAATAGGGGCGGCCCGGGCTGAAGCTTTCTTT
TRBJ2-7	TRBD2	TRBV19	-	CASGRPPYEQYF	TGTGCCAGCGGGAGGCCTCCCTACGAGCAGTACTTC
TRBJ1-2	-	TRBV6-7	-	CARRAGKGGNYGYTF	TGTGCCCGCAGAGCGGGGAAGGGAGGTAACTATGGCTACACCTTC
TRBJ2-5	TRBD2	TRBV4-1	-	CASSPQAGGPQETQYF	TGCGCCAGCAGCCCTCAAGCGGGAGGGCCCCAAGAGACCCAGTACTTC
TRBJ1-2	-	TRBV4-2	few	CASSQGGRVDGYTF	TGTGCCAGCAGCCAAGGTGGGAGGGTGGATGGCTACACCTTC
TRBJ2-1	TRBD2	TRBV7-9	-	CASSSPGTSRNEQFF	TGTGCCAGCAGCTCCCCCGGGACTAGTAGGAATGAGCAGTTCTTC
TRBJ1-2	TRBD1	TRBV5-3	-	CARYEWQGGRCTF	TGTGCCAGATACGAATGGCAGGGGGGCAGGTGCACCTTC
TRBJ2-5	-	TRBV27	-	CASSLVEETQYF	TGTGCCAGCAGTTTGGTTGAGGAGACCCAGTACTTC
TRBJ2-7	-	TRBV11-2	few	CASSFGDDYEQYF	TGTGCCAGCAGCTTTGGAGACGACTACGAGCAGTACTTC
TRBJ1-5	TRBD1	TRBV18	-	CASSPQGVNVQPQHF	TGTGCCAGCTCACCGCAGGGGGTAAACGTCCAGCCCCAGCATTTT
TRBJ2-3	TRBD1	TRBV6-5	-	CASSYAGTGSTDTQYF	TGTGCCAGCAGTTACGCAGGGACAGGGTCCACAGATACGCAGTATTTT
TRBJ1-6	-	TRBV5-5	-	CASSYQVRRDNSPLHF	TGTGCCAGCAGCTACCAGGTCCGGAGGGATAATTCACCCCTCCACTTT
TRBJ2-1	TRBD2	TRBV5-6	-	CASSLVLAGGPSSYNEQFF	TGTGCCAGCAGCTTGGTACTAGCGGGAGGGCCAAGCTCCTACAATGAGCAGTTCTTC
TRBJ2-3	-	TRBV18	-	CASSPPTAAARSTDTQYF	TGTGCCAGCTCACCACCGACCGCGGCAGCCCGATCCACAGATACGCAGTATTTT
TRBJ2-3	-	TRBV7-2	-	CASSLDTGHTDTQYF	TGTGCCAGCAGCTTAGACACGGGACACACAGATACGCAGTATTTT
TRBJ2-5	-	TRBV29-1	-	CSVEEGRGAQETQYF	TGCAGCGTTGAAGAGGGCAGGGGGGCTCAAGAGACCCAGTACTTC
TRBJ2-7	-	TRBV11-1	-	CASSLTPETYEQYF	TGTGCCAGCAGCTTGACTCCGGAGACCTACGAGCAGTACTTC
TRBJ2-7	-	TRBV2	-	CASNTGGSGEQYF	TGTGCCAGTAACACCGGGGGTAGTGGCGAGCAGTACTTC
TRBJ1-1	TRBD1	TRBV27	-	CASSSDRVKAEAFF	TGTGCCAGCAGTTCGGACAGGGTGAAGGCTGAAGCTTTCTTT
TRBJ2-5	TRBD1	TRBV19	-	CASRRTGTGLWETQYF	TGTGCCAGTAGACGAACCGGGACAGGGCTTTGGGAGACCCAGTACTTC
TRBJ2-2	-	TRBV27	-	CASGLPGTGELFF	TGTGCCAGCGGACTACCAGGCACCGGGGAGCTGTTTTTT